These 4 T cell receptor beta chains were all obtained from the same sample, sequenced in a study of shared clonotypes between healthy human individuals. Sequencing used immunoSEQ multiplex PCR; TCRdb keeps in-frame clones, though not all of them. The sample lists 950,000 to 1,100,000 clones, about 75% occurring once. The sample consisted of memory CD4+ T cells sorted from blood. Stated subset: CD45RA-negative fraction. These receptors came from a man between 18 and 29 years old in good health.

This clone showed up just a few times. The gene calls are TRBV5-1 and TRBJ1-1; 9 nucleotides align to TRBD1. The CDR3 runs 15 residues. Germline CDR1 and CDR2: SGHRS and YFSETQ. V was clipped by 3 bases and J by 5 bases; unmatched bases: 8. The CDR3 coding sequence is TGCGCCAGCAGCTCTCGGACAGGGGAGGTGACTGAAGCTTTCTTT. The encoded protein is CASSSRTGEVTEAFF.

This chain connects TRBV11-2 to TRBJ2-7; D remains unclear. The CDR3 is 14 residues long. V was pared by 2 bases and J by 0 bases, with 8 bases between. Germline CDR1 reads SGHAT; CDR2 reads FQNNGV. The chain's CDR3 is CASSLQRSSYEQYF. The CDR3 DNA reads as TGTGCCAGCAGCTTACAGCGAAGCTCCTACGAGCAGTACTTC.

The V and J genes are TRBV4-3 and TRBJ1-2; D is undetermined. The V end lost 1 base, the J end lost 2 bases, and 11 bases lay between the germline ends. The CDR3 runs 15 residues. The germline V gene encodes CDR1 LGHNA and CDR2 YSLEER. The CDR3 region is CASSQGLTVNYGYTF. The CDR3 DNA follows: TGCGCCAGCAGCCAAGGGCTGACGGTAAACTATGGCTACACCTTC.

The table lists this clone with a few counts. This chain links TRBV10-3 with TRBJ2-5, with D maybe TRBD2 (6 bases). This CDR3 contains 12 residues. Germline V CDR1 and CDR2: ENHRY, SYGVKD. Trimming cost V 8 bases and J 5 bases, with 12 bases left between them. In DNA, the CDR3 is TGTGCCATCTCCCGAGGAGGGGAGACCCAGTACTTC. Translation: CAISRGGETQYF.